These 13 T cell receptor beta chains were all obtained from the same sample, sequenced in a study of blood T cell repertoires in COVID-19. Clones were sequenced by immunoSEQ multiplex PCR, and TCRdb holds only the in-frame ones, with some missing. The table includes 500,000 to 600,000 clones, 85% to 90% detected once. Sequenced: peripheral blood. The source of these receptors is a woman aged 50 to 60 with COVID-19, enrolled during active disease.

Here the CDR3 DNA reads TGTGCCAGCAGCTTACGGGGGGGACGGGTTGAGACTGAAGCTTTCTTT. Translating gives CASSLRGGRVETEAFF. This chain links TRBV7-2 with TRBJ1-1, with D possibly being TRBD1 (5 bases). Trimming cost V 2 bases and J 5 bases, with 18 bases left between them. This CDR3 is built from 16 residues. Germline V CDR1 and CDR2: SGHTA, FQGNSA. The entire variable domain, with the rest obtained from reference TRBV7-2 and TRBJ1-1, is as follows: GAGVSQSPSNKVTEKGKDVELRCDPISGHTALYWYRQSLGQGLEFLIYFQGNSAPDKSGLPSDRFSAERTGGSVSTLTIQRTQQEDSAVYLCASSLRGGRVETEAFFGQGTRLTVV.

The chain has TRBV30 and TRBJ1-2; D is undetermined. Trimming stripped 3 bases from V and 7 bases from J, with 9 bases between. The CDR3 extends over 11 amino acids. Germline-derived CDR1 and CDR2 are GTSNPN and SVGIG (reference sequence). This CDR3 reads CAWRVGGGYTF. The CDR3 region has the DNA TGTGCCTGGAGAGTAGGAGGTGGCTACACCTTC.

The CDR3 nucleotides read TGCGCCAGCAGCCCTGGACAGAGACCAACTAACTATGGCTACACCTTC. Encoded protein: CASSPGQRPTNYGYTF. This sequence joins TRBV5-1 and TRBJ1-2; tentatively, D is TRBD1 (6 bases). CDR3 length equals 16 residues. The V and J ends lost 4 bases and 0 bases respectively, with 16 bases between them. Per germline, CDR1 SGHRS and CDR2 YFSETQ.

This clone was detected once. V is TRBV5-4 and J is TRBJ1-1; a possible D gene is TRBD1 (5 bases). V lost 4 bases and J lost 5, with 12 bases in between. This CDR3 is 13 amino acids long. Looked up from germline, CDR1 is SGHNT and CDR2 is YYREEE (reference sequence). This chain's CDR3 is CASSVRDGTEAFF. In nucleotides, the CDR3 is TGTGCCAGCAGCGTCAGGGATGGAACTGAAGCTTTCTTT.

This chain connects TRBV5-4 to TRBJ1-2, with 7 bases matching TRBD1. J lost 4 bases, V lost 4 bases, and 10 bases had no gene match. The germline V gene encodes CDR1 SGHNT and CDR2 YYREEE (reference sequence). The CDR3 runs 15 residues. CDR3: CASSPSGQNFYGYTF. CDR3 nucleotides: TGTGCCAGCAGCCCGTCGGGACAGAACTTCTATGGCTACACCTTC.

This sequence joins TRBV7-9 and TRBJ2-3, with a possible D match to TRBD2 (5 bases). Germline V CDR1 and CDR2: SEHNR, FQNEAQ (reference sequence). The CDR3 sequence is 14 residues long. The ends were cut back, 5 bases at V and 1 base at J, with 10 bases in the middle. CDR3 sequence: CASSPRAGTDTQYF. In nucleotides, the CDR3 is TGTGCCAGCAGCCCGAGGGCGGGCACAGATACGCAGTATTTT.

This chain uses TRBV10-3 with TRBJ1-1, with D tentatively TRBD1 (5 bases). V gave up 5 bases and J gave up 8 bases, with 18 bases separating them. The germline gives CDR1 ENHRY, CDR2 SYGVKD. The CDR3 sequence is 14 residues long. In DNA form, the CDR3 reads TGTGCCATCAGTCTGCGGGGGGAGATTAGGGAAGCTTTCTTT. Translation gives CAISLRGEIREAFF.

V is TRBV11-2 and J is TRBJ1-2; D not certain. Germline CDR1 is SGHAT and CDR2 is FQNNGV. V was trimmed by 8 bases and J by 3 bases, leaving 16 bases between them. The CDR3 covers 14 residues. The CDR3 nucleotides are TGTGCCAGCCTCCCGGCGGGCGTTCACTATGGCTACACCTTC. Translation: CASLPAGVHYGYTF.

The genes are TRBV5-6 and TRBJ1-1, with a weak D call TRBD1 (6 bases). Germline lookup yields CDR1 SGHDT and CDR2 YYEEEE. Trimming left V 4 bases short and J 7 bases short, with 11 bases between. The CDR3 covers 12 residues. CDR3 bases: TGTGCCAGCAGCCTACAGGGCAATGAAGCTTTCTTT. Translated, it gives CASSLQGNEAFF.

The J gene is TRBJ1-2, the V gene TRBV5-1, with unresolved D. The CDR3 is made up of 14 amino acids. Germline CDR1 reads SGHRS; CDR2 reads YFSETQ. Trimming shortened V by 0 bases and J by 2 bases, and 8 bases separated the two germline ends. The CDR3 sequence is CASSLAPGNYGYTF. CDR3 bases: TGCGCCAGCAGCTTGGCCCCGGGGAACTATGGCTACACCTTC.

The chain is built from TRBV18 and TRBJ1-1, with 7 bases fitting TRBD1. The CDR3 spans 13 residues. V was clipped by 7 bases and J by 1 base; unmatched bases: 3. Germline V gene sequence: CDR1 KGHSH, CDR2 LQKENI. The CDR3 DNA reads as TGTGCCAGCTTGGGACAGCAGAACACTGAAGCTTTCTTT. Protein sequence: CASLGQQNTEAFF.

The chain couples TRBV11-2 to TRBJ1-2, with 8 nucleotides matching TRBD1. Per the germline V gene, CDR1 is SGHAT and CDR2 is FQNNGV. With 6 bases clipped from V and 6 bases from J, the junction kept 6 bases outside the gene matches. The length of the CDR3 is 13 residues. Written as DNA, the CDR3 is TGTGCCAGCAGTTTCGGACAGGGAGATGGCTACACCTTC. The encoded protein is CASSFGQGDGYTF. Variable domain in full (rest from reference TRBV11-2 and TRBJ1-2): EAGVAQSPRYKIIEKRQSVAFWCNPISGHATLYWYQQILGQGPKLLIQFQNNGVVDDSQLPKDRFSAERLKGVDSTLKIQPAKLEDSAVYLCASSFGQGDGYTFGSGTRLTVV.

The chain is built from TRBV27 and TRBJ2-1; D gene unclear. CDR1 is MNHEY, CDR2 SMNVEV, per germline (reference sequence). The length of the CDR3 is 13 residues. V lost 10 bases and J 7 bases, leaving 17 bases between the germline ends. The CDR3 coding sequence is TGTGCCACATGGGCCCAACTCTCTAATGAGCAGTTCTTC. Its protein product is CATWAQLSNEQFF.